The 12 T cell receptor beta chains below come from one sample, sequenced in a study of T cells after yellow fever vaccination. TCRdb reprocessed the 5' RACE reads via MiXCR and lists one record per CDR3 protein. The sample holds about 320,000 distinct CDR3 sequences, under 15% seen once. Sequences were derived from CD4+ T cells sorted from PBMCs, sampled 15 days after the yellow fever booster vaccination. These receptors originate from a man aged 18 to 35 who received the YFV17D yellow fever vaccine.

This chain joins TRBV25-1 and TRBJ1-5; 9 bases are a match to TRBD1. Germline loops: CDR1 MGHDK, CDR2 SYGVNS. The CDR3 contains 16 residues. Unmatched junction bases numbered 8, after V lost 3 bases and J lost 5 bases. CDR3 sequence reads: CASSDGITGGHQPQHF. CDR3 DNA: TGTGCCAGCAGTGATGGCATCACAGGGGGCCATCAGCCCCAGCATTTT.

The V call is TRBV6-2 or TRBV6-3, the J call TRBJ2-5; tentatively, D is TRBD1 (6 bases). V was pared by 6 bases and J by 2 bases, with 13 bases between. This CDR3 spans 14 amino acids. Germline V lookup: CDR1 MNHEY, CDR2 SVGEGT. CDR3 sequence: CASRRGGSQETQYF. CDR3 bases: TGTGCCAGCAGGAGAGGGGGATCACAAGAGACCCAGTACTTC.

The chain uses TRBV6-6 and TRBJ1-5; 8 nucleotides agree with TRBD1. CDR1 and CDR2 (germline): MNHNY, SVGAGI (reference sequence). Trimming took 5 bases from V and 7 from J; bases not matched to a gene: 7. This CDR3 contains 14 residues. Here the CDR3 DNA reads TGTGCCAGCAGTGTTCCAGGGGGCAGACAGCCCCAGCATTTT. Protein: CASSVPGGRQPQHF.

The chain has TRBV6-2 or TRBV6-3 and TRBJ2-5; 8 nucleotides line up with TRBD2. Unmatched junction bases numbered 6, after V lost 6 bases and J lost 0 bases. CDR1 and CDR2 from the germline V gene are MNHEY and SVGEGT. The length of the CDR3 is 15 residues. CDR3 nucleotides: TGTGCCAGCAGGCGATTTAGCGGGGACCAAGAGACCCAGTACTTC. It codes for CASRRFSGDQETQYF.

The sample holds many counts of this clonotype. The rearrangement joins TRBV6-5 to TRBJ2-1; 7 bases agree with TRBD1. The junction had 8 bases not matched to a gene; V was cut back by 0 bases and J by 6 bases. CDR3 length: 16 amino acids. CDR1 is MNHEY and CDR2 is SVGAGI in the germline V gene. This CDR3 reads CASSYSRYRGANEQFF. CDR3 sequence (DNA): TGTGCCAGCAGTTACTCTCGTTACAGGGGAGCCAATGAGCAGTTCTTC.

This clonotype has only a few counts. The CDR3, as DNA: TGCAGTGCTAGCGGGGGTTCTGGAAACACCATATATTTT. Its protein is CSASGGSGNTIYF. V usage is TRBV20-1 and J usage is TRBJ1-3; the D gene is possibly TRBD1 (5 bases). V lost 3 bases and J lost 1, with 7 bases in between. Germline lookup yields CDR1 DFQATT and CDR2 SNEGSKA (reference sequence). The CDR3 totals 13 residues.

This clonotype showed up just a few times. At one of its ends the junction is not consistent with the germline gene, which may arise from a read error. The genes are TRBV7-7 and TRBJ1-1; the D gene is possibly TRBD1 (5 bases). The germline CDR1 and CDR2 sequences are SSHAT and FNYEAQ (reference sequence). The length of the CDR3 is 13 residues. This chain's CDR3 is CASSLSPRAEAFF. Written as DNA, the CDR3 is TGTGCTAGCAGCTTATCGCCCAGGGCTGAAGCTTTCTTT.

This clonotype has a handful of counts. This chain uses TRBV27 with TRBJ2-1; TRBD2 matches 14 bases. The CDR3 is 16 amino acids. Germline loops: CDR1 MNHEY, CDR2 SMNVEV (reference sequence). V lost 5 bases and J lost 9; bases outside the gene matches: 9. The CDR3 coding sequence is TGTGCCAGCAGTCGCCTCGGGACTAGCGGGGGTGGTGAGCAGTTCTTC. Its translation is CASSRLGTSGGGEQFF.

V is TRBV7-2 and J is TRBJ1-4; 7 bases align to TRBD1. The CDR3 contains 15 residues. Losses at the gene ends were 3 bases for V and 3 bases for J; bases not matched to a gene: 4. Germline CDR1 is SGHTA and CDR2 is FQGNSA. The CDR3 DNA is TGTGCCAGCAGCTTGGACAGGACCCCTAATGAAAAACTGTTTTTT. It encodes CASSLDRTPNEKLFF.

In this sample, this clonotype turned up a few times. The chain has TRBV7-8 and TRBJ1-5; D gene uncertain. V shed 1 base and J shed 0 bases, with 13 bases lying between them. Germline-derived CDR1 and CDR2 are SGHVS and FQNEAQ. The CDR3 has 17 residues. This chain's CDR3 is CASSLEGVPLSNQPQHF. CDR3 coding DNA: TGTGCCAGCAGCTTAGAGGGAGTACCTCTTAGCAATCAGCCCCAGCATTTT.

This clonotype turned up a few times. The chain joins TRBV20-1 to TRBJ2-1, with TRBD1 as a possible D gene (6 bases). Deletions cut 3 bases from V and 4 bases from J, with 16 bases between. Per the germline V gene, CDR1 is DFQATT and CDR2 is SNEGSKA (reference sequence). The CDR3 spans 15 residues. CDR3 DNA sequence: TGCAGTGCTAGGCTAACGGGACACCCATACAATGAGCAGTTCTTC. It yields the protein CSARLTGHPYNEQFF.

The V gene is TRBV12-3 or TRBV12-4, the J gene TRBJ2-3; 7 bases fit TRBD1. This CDR3 contains 14 residues. The V and J ends lost 6 bases and 12 bases, in that order; junction bases with no gene match: 15. CDR3 amino acids: CASSPDQAQGIQYF. CDR3 nucleotide sequence: TGTGCCAGCAGCCCAGACCAAGCACAGGGGATACAGTATTTT.